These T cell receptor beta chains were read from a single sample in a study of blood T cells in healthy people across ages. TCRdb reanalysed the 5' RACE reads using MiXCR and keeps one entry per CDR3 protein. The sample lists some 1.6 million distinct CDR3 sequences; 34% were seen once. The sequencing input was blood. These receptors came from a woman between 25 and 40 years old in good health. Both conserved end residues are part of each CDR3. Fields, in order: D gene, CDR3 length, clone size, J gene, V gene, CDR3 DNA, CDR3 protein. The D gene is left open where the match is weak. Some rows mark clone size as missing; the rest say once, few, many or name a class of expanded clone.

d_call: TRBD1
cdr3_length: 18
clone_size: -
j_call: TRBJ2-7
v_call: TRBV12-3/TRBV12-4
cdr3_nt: TGTGCCAGCAGTCCCCCCCACAGGGGGCGTGTCGGGGTTTACGAGCAGTACTTC
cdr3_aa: CASSPPHRGRVGVYEQYF

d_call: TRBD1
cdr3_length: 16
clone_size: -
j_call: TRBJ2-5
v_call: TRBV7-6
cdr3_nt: TGTGCCAGCAGCAACGACAGGGGGCGGGGGTGGGAGACCCAGTACTTC
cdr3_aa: CASSNDRGRGWETQYF

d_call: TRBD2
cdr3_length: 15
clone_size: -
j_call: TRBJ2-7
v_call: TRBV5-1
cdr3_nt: TGCGCCAGCAGCGATAGCGGGGGCCGCCGTTACGAGCAGTACTTC
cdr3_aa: CASSDSGGRRYEQYF

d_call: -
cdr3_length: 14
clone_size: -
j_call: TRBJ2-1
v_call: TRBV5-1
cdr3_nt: TGCGCCAGCACCAGGGAAAGCTCCTACAATGAGCAGTTCTTC
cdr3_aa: CASTRESSYNEQFF

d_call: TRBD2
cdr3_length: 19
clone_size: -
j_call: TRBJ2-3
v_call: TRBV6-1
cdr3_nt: TGTGCCAGCAGAGGACTAGCGGGGGGCGGAGGTGCTAGCACAGATACGCAGTATTTT
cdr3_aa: CASRGLAGGGGASTDTQYF

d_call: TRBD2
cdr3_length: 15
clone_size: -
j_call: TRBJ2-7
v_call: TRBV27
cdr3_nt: TGTGCCAGCAGACTCGGGACTAGCGGGAGTTACGAGCAGTACTTC
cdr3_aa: CASRLGTSGSYEQYF

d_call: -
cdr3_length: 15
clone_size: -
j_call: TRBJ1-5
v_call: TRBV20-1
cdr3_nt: TGCAGTGCTAGAGATCGCAGGACAGACAATCAGCCCCAGCATTTT
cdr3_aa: CSARDRRTDNQPQHF

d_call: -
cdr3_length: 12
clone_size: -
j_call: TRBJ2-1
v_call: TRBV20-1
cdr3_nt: TGCAGTGCTAGTGTGCCGAGCAATGAGCAGTTCTTC
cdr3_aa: CSASVPSNEQFF

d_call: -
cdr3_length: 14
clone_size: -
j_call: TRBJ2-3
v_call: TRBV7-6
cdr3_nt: TGTGCCAGCAGCCGGGACCCCGTCGGGGATACGCAGTATTTT
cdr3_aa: CASSRDPVGDTQYF

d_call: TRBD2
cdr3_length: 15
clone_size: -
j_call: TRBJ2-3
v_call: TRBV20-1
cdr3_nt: TGCAGTGCTACGATTAGCGGGGTTAAGACAGATACGCAGTATTTT
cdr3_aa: CSATISGVKTDTQYF

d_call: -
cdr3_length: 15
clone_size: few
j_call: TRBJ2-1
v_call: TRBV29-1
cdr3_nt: TGCAGCGTTCGTCCCTCAGGGGGGGGCTACAATGAGCAGTTCTTC
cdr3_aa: CSVRPSGGGYNEQFF

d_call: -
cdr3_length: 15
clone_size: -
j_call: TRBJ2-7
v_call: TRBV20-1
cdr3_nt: TGCAGTACTAGAGATCGGAGGACTTTACCTTACGAGCAGTACTTC
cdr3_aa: CSTRDRRTLPYEQYF

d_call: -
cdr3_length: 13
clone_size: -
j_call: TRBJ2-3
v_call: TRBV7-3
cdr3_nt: TGTGCCAGCAGCTTAACCCCCGCAGATACGCAGTATTTT
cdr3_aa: CASSLTPADTQYF

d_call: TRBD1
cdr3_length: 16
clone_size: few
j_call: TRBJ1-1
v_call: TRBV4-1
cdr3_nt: TGCGCCAGCAGCCGCGGGACAGCCACCGTCTTCACTGAAGCTTTCTTT
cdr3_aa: CASSRGTATVFTEAFF

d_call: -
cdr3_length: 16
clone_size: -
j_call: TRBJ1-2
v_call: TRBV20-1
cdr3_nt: TGCAGTGCTAGAGATTCGAGCGGACATCATCAAGGAGGCTACACCTTC
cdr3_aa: CSARDSSGHHQGGYTF

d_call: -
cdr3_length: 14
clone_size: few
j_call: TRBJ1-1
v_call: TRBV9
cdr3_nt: TGTGCCAGCAGCGTAGGGTGGGTAAACACTGAAGCTTTCTTT
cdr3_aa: CASSVGWVNTEAFF

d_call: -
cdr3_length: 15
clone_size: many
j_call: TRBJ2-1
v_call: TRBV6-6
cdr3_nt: TGTGCCAGCATCGTGGGGCCAGGTGGCTACAATGAGCAGTTCTTC
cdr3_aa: CASIVGPGGYNEQFF

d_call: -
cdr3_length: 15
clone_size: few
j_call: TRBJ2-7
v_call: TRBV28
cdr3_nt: TGTGCCAGCAGTTTGTATCTAGCGAGCACCTACGAGCAGTACTTC
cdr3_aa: CASSLYLASTYEQYF

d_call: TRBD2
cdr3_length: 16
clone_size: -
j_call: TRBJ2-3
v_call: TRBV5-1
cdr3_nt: TGCGCCAGCAGCGAGGGTAGCGGGGGTATCACAGATACGCAGTATTTT
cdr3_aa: CASSEGSGGITDTQYF

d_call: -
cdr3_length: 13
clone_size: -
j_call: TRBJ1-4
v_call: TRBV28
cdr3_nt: TGTGCCAGCAGACCCGGGATGAGGGAAAAACTGTTTTTT
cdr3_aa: CASRPGMREKLFF

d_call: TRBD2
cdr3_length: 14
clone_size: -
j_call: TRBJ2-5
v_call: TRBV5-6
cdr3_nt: TGTGCCAGCAGCTTCCCCGGGGACCGGGAGGCCCAGTACTTC
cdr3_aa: CASSFPGDREAQYF

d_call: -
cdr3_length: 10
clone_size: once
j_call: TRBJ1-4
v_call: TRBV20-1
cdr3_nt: TGCAGTGCGATTAATGAAAAACTGTTTTTT
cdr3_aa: CSAINEKLFF

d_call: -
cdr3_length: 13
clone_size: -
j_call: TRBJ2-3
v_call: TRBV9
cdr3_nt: TGTGCCAGCAGCGTTCATGGGACAGATACGCAGTATTTT
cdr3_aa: CASSVHGTDTQYF

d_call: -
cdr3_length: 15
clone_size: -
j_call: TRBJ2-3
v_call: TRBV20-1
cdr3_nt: TGCAGTGCTAGAAAGCCGGCGGTAGTGACAGATACGCAGTATTTT
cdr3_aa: CSARKPAVVTDTQYF

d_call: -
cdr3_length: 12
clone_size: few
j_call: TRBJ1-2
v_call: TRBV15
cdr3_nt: TGTGCCACCAGCTCAGACGGATATGGCTACACCTTC
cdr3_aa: CATSSDGYGYTF

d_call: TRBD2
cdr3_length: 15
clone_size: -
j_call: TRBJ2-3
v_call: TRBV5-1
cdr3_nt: TGCGCCAGCAGGATTGACGGGAGGGACACAGATACGCAGTATTTT
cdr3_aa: CASRIDGRDTDTQYF

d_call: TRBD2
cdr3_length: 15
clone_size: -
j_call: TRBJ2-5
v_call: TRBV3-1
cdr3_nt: TGTGCCAGCAGCCAAGGACTAGCGGGAGTTGGGGCCCAGTACTTC
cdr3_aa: CASSQGLAGVGAQYF

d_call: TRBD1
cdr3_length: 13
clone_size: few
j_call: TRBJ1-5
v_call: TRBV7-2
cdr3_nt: TGTGCCAGCAGCTGGGCAGGGGGTCAGCCCCAGCATTTT
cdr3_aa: CASSWAGGQPQHF

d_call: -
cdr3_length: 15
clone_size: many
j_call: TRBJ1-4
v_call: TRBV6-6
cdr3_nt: TGTGCCAGCACCTCCGGGGATGCAACTAATGAAAAACTGTTTTTT
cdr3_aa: CASTSGDATNEKLFF

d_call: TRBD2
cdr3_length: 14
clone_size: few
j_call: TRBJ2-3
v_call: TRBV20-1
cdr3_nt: TGCAGTGCTAGAGATAGCGGGGGTGGAGATACGCAGTATTTT
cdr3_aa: CSARDSGGGDTQYF

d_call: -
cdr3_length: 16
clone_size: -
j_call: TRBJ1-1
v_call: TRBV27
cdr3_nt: TGTGCCAGCAGTTTCTTGATGGGGGACTACAACACTGAAGCTTTCTTT
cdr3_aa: CASSFLMGDYNTEAFF

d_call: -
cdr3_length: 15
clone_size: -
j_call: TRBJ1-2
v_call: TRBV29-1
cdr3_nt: TGCAGCGTTGATTTTACGGGGGGCTCTAACCATGGCTACACCTTC
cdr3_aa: CSVDFTGGSNHGYTF

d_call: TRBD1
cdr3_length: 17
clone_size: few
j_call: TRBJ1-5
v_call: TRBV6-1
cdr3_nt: TGTGCCAGCAGTGGACAGGGAGGGCTATATAGCAATCAGCCCCAGCATTTT
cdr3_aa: CASSGQGGLYSNQPQHF

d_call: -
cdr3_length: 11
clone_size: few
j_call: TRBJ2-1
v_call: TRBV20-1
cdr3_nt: TGCAGTGCTAGGATGGGGAATGAGCAGTTCTTC
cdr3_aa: CSARMGNEQFF

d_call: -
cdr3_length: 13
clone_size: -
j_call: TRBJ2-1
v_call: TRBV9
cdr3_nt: TGTGCCAGCAGCGTAGCTGAGCGGGCAGAACAGTTCTTC
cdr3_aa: CASSVAERAEQFF

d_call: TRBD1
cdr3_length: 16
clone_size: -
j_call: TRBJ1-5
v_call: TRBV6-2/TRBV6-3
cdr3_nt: TGTGCCAGCAGTCTGGACAGGGAGAGGGGGAATCAGCCCCAGCATTTT
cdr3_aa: CASSLDRERGNQPQHF

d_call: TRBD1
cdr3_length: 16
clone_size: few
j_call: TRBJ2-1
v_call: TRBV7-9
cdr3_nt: TGTGCCTGCAGCTTAGGGGGACAGGGGACCTACAATGAGCAGTTCTTC
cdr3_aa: CACSLGGQGTYNEQFF

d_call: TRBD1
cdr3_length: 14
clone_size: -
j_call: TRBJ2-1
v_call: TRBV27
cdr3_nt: TGTGCCACTCTGGCCGGGACAGGGTACAATGAGCAGTTCTTC
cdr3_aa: CATLAGTGYNEQFF

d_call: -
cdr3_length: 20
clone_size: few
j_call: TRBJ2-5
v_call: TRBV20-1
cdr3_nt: TGCAGTGCTAGGGGTTACACTGCCCCGACTAGGAAGAGGTCCGGGGAGACCCAGTACTTC
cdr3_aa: CSARGYTAPTRKRSGETQYF

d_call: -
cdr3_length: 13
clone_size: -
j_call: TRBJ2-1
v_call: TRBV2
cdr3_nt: TGTGCCAGCAGTGTCCGACTAGGCTATGAGCAGTTCTTC
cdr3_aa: CASSVRLGYEQFF

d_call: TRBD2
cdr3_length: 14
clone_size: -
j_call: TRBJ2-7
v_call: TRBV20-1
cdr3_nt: TGCAGTGCTAGGCGAAGCGGGGGGGCCGACGAGCAGTACTTC
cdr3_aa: CSARRSGGADEQYF

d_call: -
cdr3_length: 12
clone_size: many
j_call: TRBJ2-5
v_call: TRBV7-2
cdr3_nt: TGTGCCAGCAGCTTAGAGAGTGGGACCCAGTACTTC
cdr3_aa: CASSLESGTQYF

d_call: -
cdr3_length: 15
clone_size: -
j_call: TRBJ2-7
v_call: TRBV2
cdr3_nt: TGTGCCAGCAGTGAGGCCAGGGTCATCCCGGACGAGCAGTACTTC
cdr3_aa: CASSEARVIPDEQYF

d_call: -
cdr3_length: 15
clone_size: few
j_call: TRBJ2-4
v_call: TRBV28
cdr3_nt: TGTGCCAGCACCCCTCAGGTTGGGACCAAAAACATTCAGTACTTC
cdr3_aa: CASTPQVGTKNIQYF

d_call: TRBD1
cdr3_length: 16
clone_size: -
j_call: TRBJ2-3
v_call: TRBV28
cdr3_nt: TGTGCCAGCAGTACGATCGACAGGGTACACACAGATACGCAGTATTTT
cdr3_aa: CASSTIDRVHTDTQYF

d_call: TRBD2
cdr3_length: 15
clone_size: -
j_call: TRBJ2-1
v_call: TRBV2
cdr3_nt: TGTGCCAGCAGAGCGGGGGGCCGGATAAACAATGAGCAGTTCTTC
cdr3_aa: CASRAGGRINNEQFF

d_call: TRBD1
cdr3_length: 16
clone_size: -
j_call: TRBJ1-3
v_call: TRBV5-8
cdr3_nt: TGTGCCAGCAGCCGGACAGGGACGACGACGGGAAACACCATATATTTT
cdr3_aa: CASSRTGTTTGNTIYF

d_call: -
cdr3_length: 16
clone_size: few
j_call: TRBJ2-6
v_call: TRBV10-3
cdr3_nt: TGTGCCGTCAGCCCCCCAACGACGTCTGGGGCCAACGTCCTGACTTTC
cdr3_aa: CAVSPPTTSGANVLTF

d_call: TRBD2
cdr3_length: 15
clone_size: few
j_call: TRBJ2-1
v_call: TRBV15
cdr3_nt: TGTGCCACCATCAAGCGGGAGATCGGCGCCAATGAGCAGTTCTTC
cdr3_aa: CATIKREIGANEQFF

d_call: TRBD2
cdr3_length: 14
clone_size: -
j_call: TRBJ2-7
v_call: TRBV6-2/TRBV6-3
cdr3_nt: TGTGCCAGCAGCCGACTAGCGGGAGAAACCGAGCAGTACTTC
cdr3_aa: CASSRLAGETEQYF